These 8 T cell receptor beta chains originate from one sample sequenced in a study of T cell responses to AZD1222 COVID-19 vaccine (dated by TCRdb to the early 2020s). Taken with the paper, the label for time point translates to: baseline before first vaccination. Libraries were constructed by the immunoSEQ multiplex PCR assay. This is the immuneACCESS table as TCRdb keeps it, with only in-frame sequences that have V and J called. A part of the clones is gone; compared with another copy, unresolved V genes explain less than half, and the rest is unexplained. This sample gives tens of thousands of clones in total; around 90% of them show up just once. The ten top clones hold approximately 1.5% of the sample. The sample was peripheral blood, taken on day 0 of AZD1222 vaccination. The receptors were sampled from an adult in good health.

V and J are TRBV2 and TRBJ1-3, with unresolved D. The CDR3 consists of 13 residues. The germline V gene has CDR1 SNHLY and CDR2 FYNNEI. V was cut by 4 bases and J by 0 bases, with 4 bases left in between. The CDR3 loop is CASSASSGNTIYF. The CDR3 bases are TGTGCCAGCAGTGCGAGCTCTGGAAACACCATATATTTT.

In nucleotides, the CDR3 is TGTGCCAGTAGTATGCAAGTCGGACAGAGGGGAGAGACCCAGTACTTC. Translation: CASSMQVGQRGETQYF. The genes are TRBV19 and TRBJ2-5; perhaps TRBD1 as D (6 bases). CDR1 and CDR2 (germline): LNHDA, SQIVND (reference sequence). Trimming cost V 3 bases and J 4 bases, with 18 bases left between them. The CDR3 contains 16 residues.

This clone appeared a few times. CDR3: CASSQGGYIQYF. The CDR3 DNA reads as TGTGCCAGCAGCCAAGGGGGTTACATTCAGTACTTC. The gene calls are TRBV14 and TRBJ2-4; D gene unclear. Germline V gives CDR1 SGHDN, CDR2 FVKESK. The V end lost 1 base, the J end lost 8 bases, and 6 bases lay between the germline ends. The CDR3 is made up of 12 amino acids.

V is TRBV29-1 and J is TRBJ1-1, with D tentatively TRBD1 (5 bases). Germline CDR1 reads SQVTM; CDR2 reads ANQGSEA. Trimming took off 7 bases at V and 7 bases at J, with 10 bases between the two ends. The CDR3 is 10 residues long. CDR3 sequence: CSGGRGEAFF. The CDR3, as DNA: TGCAGCGGGGGAAGGGGTGAAGCTTTCTTT.

The chain has TRBV10-2 and TRBJ1-2; no clear D gene. V was trimmed by 3 bases and J by 0 bases, leaving 5 bases between them. The V gene's germline CDR1 is WSHSY and CDR2 SAAADI. The CDR3 consists of 13 residues. Written as DNA, the CDR3 is TGCGCCAGCAGTGACAGGTCTAACTATGGCTACACCTTC. This gives the protein CASSDRSNYGYTF.

This clone was seen only once. This chain links TRBV5-1 with TRBJ1-3; D gene uncertain. Germline CDR1 is SGHRS and CDR2 is YFSETQ. The V gene lost 4 bases and the J gene lost 0 bases, with 11 bases spanning the gap. The CDR3 runs to 15 residues. CDR3 coding DNA: TGCGCCAGCAGCGAACATCTGAGCTCTGGAAACACCATATATTTT. Its translation: CASSEHLSSGNTIYF.

This clone was seen a single time. The chain couples TRBV6-5 to TRBJ2-1; a weak D match, TRBD2 (6 bases). Deletions cut 6 bases from V and 12 bases from J, with 15 bases between. CDR3 length: 12 amino acids. Germline CDR1 is MNHEY and CDR2 is SVGAGI. This chain's CDR3 is CASRPPGGGQFF. The CDR3 bases are TGTGCCAGCAGACCCCCCGGGGGAGGGCAGTTCTTC.

This chain joins TRBV19 and TRBJ2-1; 15 bases agree with TRBD2. J lost 7 bases, V lost 3 bases, and 7 bases had no gene match. The CDR3 spans 17 residues. Germline V gene sequence: CDR1 LNHDA, CDR2 SQIVND (reference sequence). The CDR3 region has the DNA TGTGCCAGTAGTATCTTTAACGGACTAGCGGGAGGGAATGAGCAGTTCTTC. Its protein is CASSIFNGLAGGNEQFF.